What follows are 28 T cell receptor beta chains derived from one specimen sequenced in a study of T cells after yellow fever vaccination. TCRdb processed the 5' RACE reads anew with MiXCR; each CDR3 protein has one entry. The sample contains around 340,000 distinct CDR3 sequences, roughly 9.4% of which appear only once. This sample comprised PBMCs, obtained on the day of the first yellow fever vaccination. The receptor source for this set is a man aged 18-30 years who received the YFV17D yellow fever vaccine.

The sample holds a few counts of this clonotype. The rearrangement links TRBV7-3 to TRBJ2-7, with 8 nucleotides matching TRBD1. The CDR3 runs to 12 residues. V lost 5 bases, J lost 6 bases, and 3 bases stayed unmatched. In germline, CDR1 is SGHTA, CDR2 FQGTGA. CDR3 bases: TGTGCCAGCAGCCCCAGGGGGCCCGAGCAGTACTTC. Protein: CASSPRGPEQYF.

This clonotype was picked up many times. This chain's CDR3 is CSAKDSQETQYF. The CDR3 DNA is TGCAGTGCCAAGGACAGCCAAGAGACCCAGTACTTC. This chain connects TRBV20-1 to TRBJ2-5; tentative D call: TRBD1 (6 bases). V lost 6 bases and J 1 base, leaving 9 bases between the germline ends. Germline V gene lookup returns CDR1 DFQATT and CDR2 SNEGSKA (reference sequence). The CDR3 loop spans 12 amino acids.

This CDR3 reads CASSSDSAHNEQFF. CDR3 nucleotide sequence: TGTGCCAGCAGTTCTGACAGCGCGCACAATGAGCAGTTCTTC. The rearrangement links TRBV7-2 to TRBJ2-1; perhaps TRBD1 as D (5 bases). CDR1 is SGHTA, CDR2 FQGNSA, per germline. The CDR3 has 14 amino acids. V lost 6 bases, J lost 5 bases, and 14 bases lay in between.

This rearrangement joins TRBV20-1 to TRBJ2-7; weak D call: TRBD2 (6 bases). Trimming stripped 5 bases from V and 4 bases from J, with 15 bases between. Germline CDR1 and CDR2: DFQATT and SNEGSKA (reference sequence). This CDR3 contains 13 residues. CDR3: CSAGGTEDYEQYV. DNA for the CDR3: TGCAGTGCTGGGGGGACGGAGGATTACGAGCAGTACGTC.

Ten or more counts support this clonotype. This chain links TRBV29-1 with TRBJ2-5; the match to TRBD2 covers 7 bases. Germline values: CDR1 SQVTM, CDR2 ANQGSEA. Trimming cost V 4 bases and J 0 bases; bases outside gene matches: 11. This CDR3 spans 16 amino acids. The CDR3 DNA reads TGCAGCGTTGTCCTAGCGGTCCTAAGGTACCAAGAGACCCAGTACTTC. Its protein is CSVVLAVLRYQETQYF.

Many counts were recorded for this clonotype. This sequence joins TRBV24-1 and TRBJ2-3, with 8 bases lining up with TRBD2. V lost 5 bases and J lost 2; bases outside the gene matches: 11. Germline CDR1 and CDR2: KGHDR and SFDVKD. This CDR3 has 17 residues. The CDR3 region has the DNA TGTGCCACCAGTGGCCGAGGATCGGGGGGGATCACAGATACGCAGTATTTT. Protein sequence: CATSGRGSGGITDTQYF.

This clonotype was detected a few times. The J gene is TRBJ2-7, the V gene TRBV6-1; 10 positions match TRBD2. CDR3 length: 15 residues. The germline V gene has CDR1 MNHNS and CDR2 SASEGT. J lost 6 bases, V lost 6 bases, and 11 bases had no gene match. DNA of the CDR3: TGTGCCAGCAGACCCCTGTCGGGACTAGCGACCGAGCAGTACTTC. It codes for CASRPLSGLATEQYF.

The chain employs TRBV12-3 or TRBV12-4 and TRBJ1-5; D is unresolved. V was shortened by 3 bases and J by 6 bases, with 15 bases between the two germline ends. The CDR3 has 15 residues. CDR3 residues: CASSLGWSRVQPQHF. CDR3 nucleotides: TGTGCCAGCAGTTTGGGTTGGTCGCGAGTTCAGCCCCAGCATTTT.

This clonotype has more than one count but fewer than ten. The CDR3, as DNA: TGTGCCAGCCTCGGGGCGGCGAACACCGGGGAGCTGTTTTTT. It specifies CASLGAANTGELFF. J is TRBJ2-2 and V is TRBV2; D tentatively reads TRBD1 or TRBD2 (5 bases each). Germline assignment: CDR1 SNHLY and CDR2 FYNNEI. V was trimmed by 8 bases and J by 0 bases, leaving 10 bases between them. The CDR3 is 14 amino acids. The full variable domain, rest sourced from reference TRBV2 and TRBJ2-2, is EPEVTQTPSHQVTQMGQEVILRCVPISNHLYFYWYRQILGQKVEFLVSFYNNEISEKSEIFDDQFSVERPDGSNFTLKIRSTKLEDSAMYFCASLGAANTGELFFGEGSRLTVL.

This clonotype was counted many times. The chain uses TRBV5-6 and TRBJ2-2; no clear D. The CDR3 is 13 residues long. Germline V lookup: CDR1 SGHDT, CDR2 YYEEEE. Trimming took 1 base from V and 4 from J, leaving 5 bases between them. CDR3 DNA: TGTGCCAGCAGCTTGAGGCCCACCGGGGAGCTGTTTTTT. Its translation is CASSLRPTGELFF.

In regard to this clonotype: At one of its ends the junction is not consistent with the germline gene, which may arise from a read error. The rearrangement joins TRBV28 to TRBJ2-7; 7 bases are a match to TRBD1. Germline assignment: CDR1 MDHEN and CDR2 SYDVKM. This CDR3 is built from 10 residues. The CDR3 here is CASSRDSYDF. The CDR3 DNA reads as TGTGCCAGCAGTCGGGACAGTTATGACTTC. Full variable domain (missing parts from reference TRBV28 and TRBJ2-7): DVKVTQSSRYLVKRTGEKVFLECVQDMDHENMFWYRQDPGLGLRLIYFSYDVKMKEKGDIPEGYSVSREKKERFSLILESASTNQTSMYLCASSRDSYDFGPGTRLTVT.

The chain has TRBV7-9 and TRBJ1-2; TRBD1 agrees at 7 bases. The V and J ends lost 4 bases and 6 bases, in that order; junction bases with no gene match: 11. Germline V gives CDR1 SEHNR, CDR2 FQNEAQ (reference sequence). CDR3 length equals 15 residues. In nucleotides, the CDR3 is TGTGCCAGCAGCTCCTACAGGGGCGGCGTGGATGGCTACACCTTC. Residues: CASSSYRGGVDGYTF.

The J gene is TRBJ1-1, the V gene TRBV15; D is unresolved. Germline-derived CDR1 and CDR2 are LNHNV and YYDKDF (reference sequence). The CDR3 loop spans 14 amino acids. V was pared by 0 bases and J by 4 bases, with 9 bases between. DNA for the CDR3: TGTGCCACCAGCAGAGATCTAGTGTCCACTGAAGCTTTCTTT. Residues: CATSRDLVSTEAFF.

A few counts support this clonotype. The genes are TRBV5-4 and TRBJ1-1, with a weak D call TRBD1 (6 bases). The length of the CDR3 is 18 residues. CDR1 and CDR2 (germline): SGHNT, YYREEE (reference sequence). V lost 7 bases and J lost 1, with 26 bases in between. In DNA form, the CDR3 reads TGTGCCAGCTCCCAACGTGGGGGGCCGGGGTCACCGAACACTGAAGCTTTCTTT. It specifies CASSQRGGPGSPNTEAFF.

This clonotype was detected only a few times. The chain employs TRBV4-2 and TRBJ1-2, with D possibly matching TRBD1 (5 bases). The CDR3 sequence is 15 residues long. From germline, CDR1 is LGHNA and CDR2 YNFKEQ. Trimming took 0 bases from V and 4 from J, leaving 12 bases between them. Written as DNA, the CDR3 is TGTGCCAGCAGCCAAGAGGGCGGACATATCTATGGCTACACCTTC. Its protein is CASSQEGGHIYGYTF.

This clonotype showed up just a few times. The V and J genes are TRBV29-1 and TRBJ2-5; 7 nucleotides match TRBD1. Unmatched junction bases numbered 2, after V lost 5 bases and J lost 2 bases. Per germline, CDR1 SQVTM and CDR2 ANQGSEA. The CDR3 totals 12 residues. The CDR3 here is CSVRQGQETQYF. The CDR3 DNA follows: TGCAGCGTTAGACAGGGACAAGAGACCCAGTACTTC.

The sample holds a few counts of this clonotype. V usage is TRBV9 and J usage is TRBJ1-1; D ambiguous. Deletions cut 2 bases from V and 4 bases from J, with 12 bases between. Germline V gene sequence: CDR1 SGDLS, CDR2 YYNGEE. The CDR3 loop spans 14 amino acids. CDR3 sequence (DNA): TGTGCCAGCAGCGTTGTGGACTGGGGCACTGAAGCTTTCTTT. It translates to CASSVVDWGTEAFF.

The chain employs TRBV7-8 and TRBJ2-5, with 7 bases identical to TRBD1. Germline CDR1 reads SGHVS; CDR2 reads FQNEAQ. The trim removed 5 bases at V and 1 base at J, leaving 4 bases unmatched. This CDR3 has 14 amino acids. CDR3 sequence: CASSVDRAQETQYF. DNA for the CDR3: TGTGCCAGCAGCGTAGACAGGGCCCAAGAGACCCAGTACTTC. The whole variable domain, filled in from reference TRBV7-8 and TRBJ2-5, reads GAGVSQSPRYKVAKRGQDVALRCDPISGHVSLFWYQQALGQGPEFLTYFQNEAQLDKSGLPSDRFFAERPEGSVSTLKIQRTQQEDSAVYLCASSVDRAQETQYFGPGTRLLVL.

There are many counts of this clonotype. This rearrangement joins TRBV12-3 or TRBV12-4 to TRBJ1-6; D is unclear. The CDR3 is made up of 14 amino acids. V was shortened by 3 bases and J by 4 bases, with 7 bases between the two germline ends. The CDR3 loop is CASSFGRYNSPLHF. DNA for the CDR3: TGTGCCAGCAGTTTTGGCAGGTATAATTCACCCCTCCACTTT.

This clonotype has a handful of counts. The V call is TRBV20-1, the J call TRBJ2-4; TRBD2 might be the D (6 bases). The CDR3 is made up of 13 amino acids. V gave up 1 base and J gave up 8 bases, with 12 bases separating them. Germline values: CDR1 DFQATT, CDR2 SNEGSKA (reference sequence). CDR3 DNA sequence: TGCAGTGCTAGAGTGCCGGGAGAACACATTCAGTACTTC. This codes for CSARVPGEHIQYF.

Many counts were recorded for this clonotype. This sequence joins TRBV20-1 and TRBJ1-1; D unclear. CDR1 is DFQATT and CDR2 is SNEGSKA in the germline V gene (reference sequence). The CDR3 is 12 residues long. CDR3 sequence: CSRGRTNTEAFF. The CDR3 coding sequence is TGCAGCCGAGGCCGGACTAACACTGAAGCTTTCTTT.

This clonotype was counted between two and nine times. The V call is TRBV15, the J call TRBJ2-1; D might be TRBD2 (5 bases). Germline-derived CDR1 and CDR2 are LNHNV and YYDKDF (reference sequence). V gave up 0 bases and J gave up 0 bases, with 12 bases separating them. The CDR3 is made up of 17 amino acids. The CDR3 DNA follows: TGTGCCACCAGCAGAGATGGTATAGGGAGCTCCTACAATGAGCAGTTCTTC. Translating it yields CATSRDGIGSSYNEQFF.

This clonotype appeared many times. The chain links TRBV7-2 to TRBJ2-2; weak D call: TRBD1 (6 bases). Trimming cost V 3 bases and J 7 bases, with 18 bases left between them. The V gene's germline CDR1 is SGHTA and CDR2 FQGNSA. CDR3 length equals 16 residues. DNA for the CDR3: TGTGCCAGCAGCTTCCTCTTCCCAGGGGTTAACGGGGAGCTGTTTTTT. Amino acids: CASSFLFPGVNGELFF.

This clonotype was seen a handful of times. The chain joins TRBV27 to TRBJ2-1; D may be TRBD2 (7 bases). The CDR3 is 17 amino acids. Deletions cut 1 base from V and 6 bases from J, with 19 bases between. Germline V lookup: CDR1 MNHEY, CDR2 SMNVEV (reference sequence). The chain's CDR3 is CASSLLVFEGGRNEQFF. The CDR3 nucleotides read TGTGCCAGCAGTTTATTGGTCTTCGAGGGGGGGCGCAATGAGCAGTTCTTC.

Only a few counts were recorded for this clonotype. This chain links TRBV6-5 with TRBJ1-4; D perhaps matches TRBD1 (6 bases). Trimming left V 5 bases short and J 6 bases short, with 16 bases between. Germline CDR1 reads MNHEY; CDR2 reads SVGAGI. CDR3 length equals 15 residues. The CDR3 DNA follows: TGTGCCAGCAGTAACATACAGGGCGGGGATGAAAAACTGTTTTTT. Its translation: CASSNIQGGDEKLFF.

The rearrangement links TRBV20-1 to TRBJ2-5; TRBD1 aligns across 8 bases. V was clipped by 5 bases and J by 0 bases; unmatched bases: 5. Germline values: CDR1 DFQATT, CDR2 SNEGSKA (reference sequence). There are 14 residues in the CDR3. The CDR3 region has the DNA TGCAGTGCTCCGGACAGGGTGGACCAAGAGACCCAGTACTTC. Translating it yields CSAPDRVDQETQYF.

The chain uses TRBV7-9 and TRBJ1-3; no firm D call. CDR1 and CDR2 from the germline V gene are SEHNR and FQNEAQ (reference sequence). Trimming stripped 5 bases from V and 2 bases from J, with 10 bases between. The CDR3 is 14 residues long. The chain's CDR3 is CASSINRPGNTIYF. Written as DNA, the CDR3 is TGTGCCAGCAGCATAAATCGCCCTGGAAACACCATATATTTT.

V is TRBV5-1 and J is TRBJ1-3; D is undetermined. V shed 1 base and J shed 9 bases, with 14 bases lying between them. In germline, CDR1 is SGHRS, CDR2 YFSETQ. The CDR3 extends over 14 amino acids. CDR3 in amino acids: CASSLRTAASTIYF. CDR3 nucleotide sequence: TGCGCCAGCAGCTTGCGGACGGCCGCAAGCACCATATATTTT.